This is a list of T cell receptor beta chains from one sample in a study of blood T cell repertoires in COVID-19. The protocol was immunoSEQ multiplex PCR, while the TCRdb copy is restricted to in-frame clones and leaves out a portion. Found here are over 200,000 clones, 88% of them singletons; the top ten hold less than 3.5%. What was sequenced was peripheral blood. Every receptor here comes from a woman aged 60-75 years with acute or convalescent COVID-19. Both conserved end residues are part of each CDR3. Each record gives: D gene, V gene, J gene, clone size, CDR3 DNA, CDR3 protein. D genes are given only for firm matches. Part of the rows lack a size; the others show once, few, many or a class for expanded clones.

d_call: TRBD2; v_call: TRBV30; j_call: TRBJ2-3; clone_size: few; cdr3_nt: TGTGCCTGGACCCGGACTAGCGGCACAGATACGCAGTATTTT; cdr3_aa: CAWTRTSGTDTQYF
d_call: .; v_call: TRBV14; j_call: TRBJ2-3; clone_size: .; cdr3_nt: TGTGCCAGCAGCCAAGGCCTGGGGAGGTCGGATACGCAGTATTTT; cdr3_aa: CASSQGLGRSDTQYF
d_call: .; v_call: TRBV29-1; j_call: TRBJ2-3; clone_size: once; cdr3_nt: TGCAGCGTTGAAGGGCAGGGTGGAGATACGCAGTATTTT; cdr3_aa: CSVEGQGGDTQYF
d_call: .; v_call: TRBV6-1; j_call: TRBJ1-5; clone_size: .; cdr3_nt: TGTGCCAGCAGTGAATCAGGGTACAATCAGCCCCAGCATTTT; cdr3_aa: CASSESGYNQPQHF
d_call: TRBD2; v_call: TRBV6-5; j_call: TRBJ2-5; clone_size: .; cdr3_nt: TGTGCCAGCAGAGGAGCGGGAGAAAGCGAGACCCAGTACTTC; cdr3_aa: CASRGAGESETQYF
d_call: .; v_call: TRBV18; j_call: TRBJ1-1; clone_size: once; cdr3_nt: TGTGCCAGCTCATGGGAACAGGGTGGGACTGAAGCTTTCTTT; cdr3_aa: CASSWEQGGTEAFF
d_call: .; v_call: TRBV9; j_call: TRBJ2-3; clone_size: .; cdr3_nt: TGTGCCAGCAGCGTAGGGTGGCGGACAGATACGCAGTATTTT; cdr3_aa: CASSVGWRTDTQYF
d_call: .; v_call: TRBV9; j_call: TRBJ2-1; clone_size: .; cdr3_nt: TGTGCCAGCAGCGTAGGAGAGGGTGAGCAGTTCTTC; cdr3_aa: CASSVGEGEQFF
d_call: .; v_call: TRBV30; j_call: TRBJ2-7; clone_size: .; cdr3_nt: TGTGCCTGGGGGGCCCCCAGGGAGCAGTACTTC; cdr3_aa: CAWGAPREQYF
d_call: TRBD1; v_call: TRBV11-2; j_call: TRBJ1-6; clone_size: .; cdr3_nt: TGTGCCAGCAGGACAGGGAATTCACCCCTCCACTTT; cdr3_aa: CASRTGNSPLHF
d_call: .; v_call: TRBV24-1; j_call: TRBJ1-6; clone_size: .; cdr3_nt: TGTGCCACCAGGGGACCGGGGGGTAATTCACCCCTCCACTTT; cdr3_aa: CATRGPGGNSPLHF
d_call: .; v_call: TRBV4-3; j_call: TRBJ2-7; clone_size: .; cdr3_nt: TGCGCCAGCAGCTTGATTATCTACGGCGAGCAGTACTTC; cdr3_aa: CASSLIIYGEQYF
d_call: .; v_call: TRBV7-6; j_call: TRBJ1-2; clone_size: .; cdr3_nt: TGTGCCAGCAGCTCTTCTCGGGAGTTAGGGAACCGCTATGGCTACACCTTC; cdr3_aa: CASSSSRELGNRYGYTF
d_call: TRBD2; v_call: TRBV5-8; j_call: TRBJ2-1; clone_size: .; cdr3_nt: TGTGCCAGCAGCGTTCTAGCGGGGGGGCGGAATGAGCAGTTCTTC; cdr3_aa: CASSVLAGGRNEQFF
d_call: TRBD2; v_call: TRBV11-3; j_call: TRBJ2-1; clone_size: .; cdr3_nt: TGTGCCAGCAGCTTAAGAGCGGGAGTACCCAATGAGCAGTTCTTC; cdr3_aa: CASSLRAGVPNEQFF
d_call: .; v_call: TRBV5-5; j_call: TRBJ2-7; clone_size: .; cdr3_nt: TGTGCCAGCAGCTTGCTCAGGTCATCCTACGAGCAGTACTTC; cdr3_aa: CASSLLRSSYEQYF
d_call: TRBD1; v_call: TRBV18; j_call: TRBJ2-4; clone_size: .; cdr3_nt: TGTGCCAGCTCACCACAGGGACAGGGGGACATTCAGTACTTC; cdr3_aa: CASSPQGQGDIQYF
d_call: TRBD2; v_call: TRBV7-2; j_call: TRBJ2-7; clone_size: .; cdr3_nt: TGTGCCAGCAGCCAGACTAGCGGGAGCTCCTACGAGCAGTACTTC; cdr3_aa: CASSQTSGSSYEQYF
d_call: TRBD1; v_call: TRBV28; j_call: TRBJ1-5; clone_size: .; cdr3_nt: TGTGCCAGCAGTTTATCGGGACAGGTCAATCAGCCCCAGCATTTT; cdr3_aa: CASSLSGQVNQPQHF
d_call: TRBD1; v_call: TRBV12-3/TRBV12-4; j_call: TRBJ2-2; clone_size: .; cdr3_nt: TGTGCCAGCCGACAGGGTGGCACCGGGGAGCTGTTTTTT; cdr3_aa: CASRQGGTGELFF